A selection of T cell receptor beta chains follows, all from one sample in a study of T cell responses to AZD1222 COVID-19 vaccine. Using immunoSEQ multiplex PCR, the repertoire was profiled, and TCRdb retains in-frame clones only, with some absent. This sample yields some 160,000 clones, of which 80% to 95% are seen a single time; around 1.7% belongs to the top ten. The input for sequencing was peripheral blood, taken on day 0 of AZD1222 vaccination. Source of these receptors: an adult in good health. Each CDR3 is given with its conserved first and last residue. A D gene is named only where the DNA matches it firmly. The size field is filled for only some rows; it gives once, few, many or a size class.

TRBV7-2,TRBD1,once,TRBJ1-3,CASSRYRGRGDTIYF,TGTGCCAGTTCACGATACAGGGGGCGAGGAGACACCATATATTTT
TRBV6-5,TRBD1,-,TRBJ1-5,CASSRDRGSNQPQHF,TGTGCCAGCAGTAGGGACAGGGGAAGCAATCAGCCCCAGCATTTT
TRBV5-1,-,-,TRBJ1-4,CASSPLGANEKLFF,TGCGCCAGCAGCCCCCTGGGTGCTAATGAAAAACTGTTTTTT
TRBV20-1,TRBD1,-,TRBJ1-1,CSASGGTGGLRNTEAFF,TGCAGTGCTAGTGGAGGGACAGGGGGGCTTAGGAACACTGAAGCTTTCTTT
TRBV2,-,few,TRBJ2-7,CASSEEAASYEQYF,TGTGCCAGCAGTGAGGAGGCAGCCTCCTACGAGCAGTACTTC
TRBV19,-,-,TRBJ1-3,CASSIRGIRSGNTIYF,TGTGCCAGTAGTATACGGGGGATAAGGTCTGGAAACACCATATATTTT
TRBV4-2,TRBD1,-,TRBJ2-2,CASSQDPGGGTGELFF,TGTGCCAGCAGCCAAGATCCAGGGGGCGGAACCGGGGAGCTGTTTTTT
TRBV2,-,-,TRBJ2-5,CASSGVVRAEETQYF,TGTGCCAGCAGTGGGGTCGTTCGAGCCGAAGAGACCCAGTACTTC
TRBV6-2/TRBV6-3,-,-,TRBJ1-1,CASSYGGAVNTEAFF,TGTGCCAGCAGTTACGGGGGGGCGGTGAACACTGAAGCTTTCTTT
TRBV19,-,once,TRBJ2-1,CASSIGGAGFSYNEQFF,TGTGCCAGTAGTATAGGGGGGGCAGGCTTTTCCTACAATGAGCAGTTCTTC
TRBV10-3,-,-,TRBJ1-2,CAISGQNYGYTF,TGTGCCATCAGTGGTCAGAACTATGGCTACACCTTC
TRBV5-1,-,-,TRBJ1-1,CASSRLAGSNTEAFF,TGCGCCAGCAGCCGGCTCGCGGGCTCGAACACTGAAGCTTTCTTT
TRBV15,TRBD1,-,TRBJ1-1,CATSRLNTGVNTEAFF,TGTGCCACCAGCAGGCTAAACACAGGGGTGAACACTGAAGCTTTCTTT
TRBV6-4,TRBD1,-,TRBJ1-2,CASSDSEGGGYTF,TGTGCCAGCAGTGACTCAGAAGGGGGCGGCTACACCTTC
TRBV19,TRBD2,-,TRBJ2-1,CASSTLAGSADNEQFF,TGTGCCAGTAGTACCCTAGCGGGATCCGCCGACAATGAGCAGTTCTTC
TRBV7-2,-,-,TRBJ2-5,CASSPRMREETQYF,TGTGCCAGCAGCCCCCGGATGAGGGAAGAGACCCAGTACTTC
TRBV19,-,-,TRBJ1-1,CASSVLEDRMNTEAFF,TGTGCCAGTAGTGTACTTGAGGACAGAATGAACACTGAAGCTTTCTTT
TRBV4-2,-,-,TRBJ2-4,CASSQGYEGPKGIQYF,TGTGCCAGCAGCCAAGGTTATGAGGGGCCAAAGGGCATTCAGTACTTC
TRBV11-2,TRBD1,-,TRBJ1-1,CASTQARGRNTEAFF,TGTGCCAGCACCCAGGCCAGGGGGCGGAACACTGAAGCTTTCTTT
TRBV6-1,-,-,TRBJ1-5,CASSEAGIRNQPQHF,TGTGCCAGCAGTGAAGCGGGAATACGCAATCAGCCCCAGCATTTT
TRBV19,-,-,TRBJ1-2,CASTGTQGNYGYTF,TGTGCCAGTACCGGAACTCAGGGCAACTATGGCTACACCTTC
TRBV6-4,TRBD1,-,TRBJ1-2,CASSANRGLGYGYTF,TGTGCCAGCAGCGCCAACAGGGGGCTGGGCTATGGCTACACCTTC
TRBV15,TRBD1,once,TRBJ1-2,CATSRGDSGSYGYTF,TGTGCCACCAGCAGAGGGGACAGCGGATCATACGGCTACACCTTC
TRBV5-1,-,-,TRBJ1-2,CASSPSAGGPRGYTF,TGCGCCAGCAGCCCATCCGCGGGGGGACCGAGAGGCTACACCTTC
TRBV15,-,-,TRBJ1-2,CATSRDLADYGYTF,TGTGCCACCAGCAGAGATCTTGCGGACTATGGCTACACCTTC
TRBV5-1,TRBD1,-,TRBJ2-1,CASRPGTVPDEQFF,TGCGCCAGCAGACCCGGGACAGTCCCCGATGAGCAGTTCTTC
TRBV6-1,-,-,TRBJ2-7,CASSEAHGLFYEQYF,TGTGCCAGCAGTGAAGCTCACGGGCTCTTCTACGAGCAGTACTTC